What follows are 29 T cell receptor beta chains derived from one specimen sequenced in a study of blood T cells in healthy people across ages. It was with a sample-barcoded 5' primer and a J-beta primer mix that a second PCR of roughly 6 to 12 cycles was run. TCRdb itself ran the 5' RACE reads through MiXCR, one entry per CDR3 protein. The data show 630,000 or so distinct CDR3 sequences, with roughly 32% seen just once and 15% to 19% held by the top ten. The sample was blood. These receptors were taken from an elderly woman in good health.

Worth noting for this clonotype: A clone one base away is much larger, so this may be a read error. CDR3 in amino acids: CASSAFCDEQFF. DNA of the CDR3: TGTGCCAGCTCCGCCTTTTGCGATGAGCAGTTCTTC. The rearrangement links TRBV3-1 to TRBJ2-1; the D is unclear. In germline, CDR1 is LGHDT, CDR2 YNNKEL (reference sequence). This CDR3 region has 12 residues. Trimming stripped 8 bases from V and 8 bases from J, with 13 bases between.

The chain carries TRBV20-1 and TRBJ2-5; a possible D gene is TRBD2 (6 bases). Trimming shortened V by 0 bases and J by 5 bases, and 13 bases separated the two germline ends. CDR3 length: 14 residues. The germline CDR1 and CDR2 sequences are DFQATT and SNEGSKA (reference sequence). Written as DNA, the CDR3 is TGCAGTGCTAGAGACGGGGGTGGTCCTGAGACCCAGTACTTC. This sequence encodes CSARDGGGPETQYF.

CDR3 DNA: TGTGCCAGCAGTTTGACCGGGGGGACCGCAGATACGCAGTATTTT. It translates to CASSLTGGTADTQYF. The chain has TRBV12-3 or TRBV12-4 and TRBJ2-3, with 7 bases matching TRBD2. The CDR3 is made up of 15 amino acids. V gave up 3 bases and J gave up 4 bases; unmatched junction bases: 7.

This clonotype turned up a few times. The chain uses TRBV14 and TRBJ2-3, with TRBD2 matching over 16 bases. The V gene end was trimmed by 4 bases and the J gene end by 4 bases; junction bases not matched to a gene: 11. There are 19 residues in the CDR3. Germline V gene sequence: CDR1 SGHDN, CDR2 FVKESK. CDR3 sequence: CASSPLPGLAGGQADTQYF. DNA of the CDR3: TGTGCCAGCAGCCCCCTCCCGGGACTAGCGGGGGGGCAAGCAGATACGCAGTATTTT. The full variable domain, rest sourced from reference TRBV14 and TRBJ2-3, is EAGVTQFPSHSVIEKGQTVTLRCDPISGHDNLYWYRRVMGKEIKFLLHFVKESKQDESGMPNNRFLAERTGGTYSTLKVQPAELEDSGVYFCASSPLPGLAGGQADTQYFGPGTRLTVL.

This clonotype was counted ten times or more. This chain joins TRBV7-2 and TRBJ1-1; possibly TRBD1 for D (6 bases). The germline V gene has CDR1 SGHTA and CDR2 FQGNSA. The CDR3 consists of 15 residues. V dropped 1 base and J dropped 0 bases, with 9 bases sitting between them. CDR3: CASSLDRAVNTEAFF. CDR3 sequence (DNA): TGTGCCAGCAGCTTAGACAGGGCGGTGAACACTGAAGCTTTCTTT.

This clonotype was observed many times. The CDR3 sequence is CASSLDEGGLTF. DNA of the CDR3: TGTGCCAGCAGCTTAGATGAGGGCGGGTTGACTTTC. The chain employs TRBV7-2 and TRBJ2-6; TRBD2 is a possible D gene (5 bases). The ends were cut back, 1 base at V and 17 bases at J, with 12 bases in the middle. This CDR3 has 12 residues. Germline assignment: CDR1 SGHTA and CDR2 FQGNSA.

The chain carries TRBV7-2 and TRBJ2-1; TRBD2 agrees at 13 bases. The V gene's germline CDR1 is SGHTA and CDR2 FQGNSA. This CDR3 contains 15 residues. With V trimmed by 6 bases and J by 9 bases, 8 bases remained unmatched. CDR3 residues: CASSPVGLAGVEQFF. CDR3 DNA: TGTGCCAGCAGTCCCGTCGGACTAGCGGGGGTTGAGCAGTTCTTC.

There are many counts of this clonotype. An end of the junction does not agree with germline; a read error may underlie this. The gene calls are TRBV20-1 and TRBJ2-7; D ambiguous. This CDR3 contains 11 residues. CDR1 is DFQATT, CDR2 SNEGSKA, per germline (reference sequence). CDR3 in DNA: TGCAGTGCCACCGGCTCCTCCGAGCAGTACTTC. It translates to CSATGSSEQYF.

This clonotype was counted at least ten times. The genes are TRBV9 and TRBJ2-3, with unresolved D. The CDR3 extends over 16 amino acids. Deletions cut 0 bases from V and 0 bases from J, with 11 bases between. Germline-derived CDR1 and CDR2 are SGDLS and YYNGEE. The CDR3 DNA reads TGTGCCAGCAGCGTAGGGTCGGAGATTAGCACAGATACGCAGTATTTT. Its translation is CASSVGSEISTDTQYF.

As to this clonotype: A much more abundant neighbour one base away suggests this may be a read error. The chain combines TRBV20-1 with TRBJ1-2, with a weak D call TRBD1 (5 bases). V lost 3 bases and J 10 bases, leaving 18 bases between the germline ends. Per germline, CDR1 DFQATT and CDR2 SNEGSKA (reference sequence). There are 13 residues in the CDR3. CDR3 in amino acids: CSASHPTWGDYTF. DNA of the CDR3: TGCAGTGCTAGCCATCCGACTTGGGGCGACTACACCTTC.

CDR3 sequence reads: CSARDLGIGYGYTF. CDR3 nucleotides: TGCAGTGCTAGAGATCTCGGTATCGGGTATGGCTACACCTTC. The chain carries TRBV20-1 and TRBJ1-2; no firm D call. Germline assignment: CDR1 DFQATT and CDR2 SNEGSKA (reference sequence). The CDR3 is made up of 14 amino acids. Trimming shortened V by 0 bases and J by 5 bases, and 13 bases separated the two germline ends.

The genes are TRBV3-1 and TRBJ1-5, with D maybe TRBD1 (6 bases). Trimming pared 4 bases from V and 1 base from J, leaving 17 bases between. Germline-derived CDR1 and CDR2 are LGHDT and YNNKEL (reference sequence). The CDR3 runs to 17 residues. The DNA for the CDR3 is TGTGCCAGCAGCCCCTGGAGAGGCAGGGGCAGCAATCAGCCCCAGCATTTT. Translation gives CASSPWRGRGSNQPQHF. The full variable domain, its missing parts supplied by reference TRBV3-1 and TRBJ1-5, is DTAVSQTPKYLVTQMGNDKSIKCEQNLGHDTMYWYKQDSKKFLKIMFSYNNKELIINETVPNRFSPKSPDKAHLNLHINSLELGDSAVYFCASSPWRGRGSNQPQHFGDGTRLSIL.

This clonotype was seen repeatedly, ten times or more. This sequence joins TRBV5-1 and TRBJ2-5, with D perhaps TRBD1 (5 bases). The germline V gene encodes CDR1 SGHRS and CDR2 YFSETQ. This CDR3 is built from 15 residues. V dropped 0 bases and J dropped 4 bases, with 13 bases sitting between them. DNA for the CDR3: TGCGCCAGCAGCTTGGCCGGCAGGGTAGCAGAGACCCAGTACTTC. Translating it yields CASSLAGRVAETQYF.

This chain connects TRBV20-1 to TRBJ2-1, with 11 bases lining up with TRBD2. V lost 0 bases to trimming and J lost 3 bases; unmatched junction nucleotides: 19. This CDR3 is built from 21 residues. In germline, CDR1 is DFQATT, CDR2 SNEGSKA (reference sequence). CDR3 region: CSARDWGELAGDLWDYNEQFF. Here the CDR3 DNA reads TGCAGTGCTAGAGATTGGGGGGAACTAGCGGGAGACCTCTGGGACTACAATGAGCAGTTCTTC.

The rearrangement uses TRBV20-1 and TRBJ1-4, with 9 bases identical to TRBD1. With V trimmed by 5 bases and J by 3 bases, 7 bases remained unmatched. The germline gives CDR1 DFQATT, CDR2 SNEGSKA (reference sequence). The CDR3 loop spans 15 amino acids. DNA for the CDR3: TGCAGTGCTTCCACAGGGGGCTGGGCTAATGAAAAACTGTTTTTT. This sequence encodes CSASTGGWANEKLFF.

This clonotype occurred a few times. Just one base apart from a much larger clone, this may be a read error. The rearrangement uses TRBV6-5 and TRBJ1-4; 9 bases are shared with TRBD1. Germline assignment: CDR1 MNHEY and CDR2 SVGAGI. CDR3 size: 15 residues. The CDR3 region is CASSQDRGSDEKLVF. In DNA form, the CDR3 reads TGTGCCAGCAGTCAGGACAGGGGATCGGATGAAAAACTGGTTTTT.

This clonotype was detected ten times or more. The chain employs TRBV4-1 and TRBJ2-7; 9 bases fit TRBD1. J gave up 3 bases and V 4 bases, and 4 bases lay outside the gene matches. This CDR3 region has 14 residues. Germline V gene sequence: CDR1 MGHRA, CDR2 YSYEKL. The CDR3 loop is CASSRQDRGYEQYF. CDR3 DNA: TGCGCCAGCAGCCGGCAGGACAGGGGCTACGAGCAGTACTTC.

This clonotype was picked up many times. This chain connects TRBV20-1 to TRBJ1-1; D not resolved. The CDR3 is made up of 15 amino acids. CDR1 and CDR2 from the germline V gene are DFQATT and SNEGSKA (reference sequence). The germline V and J ends were trimmed by 0 bases and 9 bases, with 20 bases remaining between them. Here the CDR3 reads CSARDSGPNSLQAFF. DNA for the CDR3: TGCAGTGCTAGAGATTCGGGCCCCAATAGTCTGCAAGCTTTCTTT.

This clonotype was counted at least ten times. The V call is TRBV2, the J call TRBJ2-6, with D possibly matching TRBD1 (7 bases). The CDR3 runs to 21 residues. V was trimmed by 5 bases and J by 0 bases, leaving 26 bases between them. Germline-derived CDR1 and CDR2 are SNHLY and FYNNEI. Here the CDR3 reads CASSQGGPPGQFNSGANVLTF. The CDR3 bases are TGTGCCAGCAGTCAAGGGGGGCCCCCGGGACAGTTTAACTCTGGGGCCAACGTCCTGACTTTC.

At least ten counts were recorded for this clonotype. This rearrangement joins TRBV5-1 to TRBJ1-2, with 10 bases lining up with TRBD1. V trimming: 0 bases; J trimming: 7 bases; junction bases outside the gene matches: 3. The CDR3 contains 14 residues. The germline gives CDR1 SGHRS, CDR2 YFSETQ. The CDR3, as DNA: TGCGCCAGCAGCTTGGCGGGACAGGGGTCTGGCTACACCTTC. As protein: CASSLAGQGSGYTF.

This clonotype was seen repeatedly, ten times or more. The CDR3 reads CASSVAPTSDDVYEQYF. The CDR3 coding sequence is TGTGCCAGCAGCGTAGCACCGACGTCCGACGACGTCTACGAGCAGTACTTC. This rearrangement joins TRBV9 to TRBJ2-7, with D unresolved. V was clipped by 0 bases and J by 3 bases, with 19 bases between them. This CDR3 has 17 amino acids. Germline CDR1 reads SGDLS; CDR2 reads YYNGEE. The whole variable domain, remainder taken from reference TRBV9 and TRBJ2-7, is DSGVTQTPKHLITATGQRVTLRCSPRSGDLSVYWYQQSLDQGLQFLIQYYNGEERAKGNILERFSAQQFPDLHSELNLSSLELGDSALYFCASSVAPTSDDVYEQYFGPGTRLTVT.

This clonotype was recorded a few times. This chain connects TRBV4-1 to TRBJ1-2; TRBD1 is a possible D gene (5 bases). Trimming pared 0 bases from V and 8 bases from J, leaving 16 bases between. Germline assignment: CDR1 MGHRA and CDR2 YSYEKL. The CDR3 runs 15 residues. The DNA for the CDR3 is TGCGCCAGCAGCCAAGAATCGAGGGGTCCGGGGGGCTACACCTTC. It encodes CASSQESRGPGGYTF.

V gene TRBV7-2 combines with J gene TRBJ2-5; unclear D gene. The J call may be incorrect, as the DNA end agrees better with TRBJ2-7. The germline V gene encodes CDR1 SGHTA and CDR2 FQGNSA. The CDR3 is 13 amino acids. This CDR3 reads CASSLNPSYEQYF. The CDR3 DNA follows: TGTGCCAGCAGCTTGAACCCCTCCTACGAGCAGTACTTC.

This clonotype has at least ten counts. CDR3 in amino acids: CASSPGRREQYF. In nucleotides, the CDR3 is TGTGCCAGCAGCCCGGGGCGCCGCGAGCAGTACTTC. The chain uses TRBV7-6 and TRBJ2-7, with D perhaps assigned TRBD1 or TRBD2 (5 bases each). CDR1 SGHVS and CDR2 FNYEAQ come from the germline V gene. This CDR3 spans 12 amino acids. Trimming removed 5 bases at V and 6 bases at J, with 11 bases between.

This clonotype has a count of ten or more. This chain connects TRBV12-3 or TRBV12-4 to TRBJ2-7; D may be TRBD1 (5 bases). The CDR3 runs 14 residues. Trimming removed 2 bases from V and 5 bases from J, with 13 bases in between. Written as DNA, the CDR3 is TGTGCCAGCAGTTTAAGCCTCCCCAGGGACGAGCAGTACTTC. Its protein product is CASSLSLPRDEQYF.

On this clonotype: Germline is not matched at one junction end, which may reflect a read error. The chain links TRBV7-2 to TRBJ2-7; D possibly corresponds to TRBD1 (6 bases). This CDR3 is built from 14 residues. CDR1 SGHTA and CDR2 FQGNSA come from the germline V gene. CDR3 nucleotides: TGCGCCAGCAGGGTAGGGGGTACCTCCTACGTGCAGTACTTC. Translation: CASRVGGTSYVQYF.

Many counts were recorded for this clonotype. The chain combines TRBV5-1 with TRBJ2-6; D is undetermined. Trimming shortened V by 3 bases and J by 1 base, and 8 bases separated the two germline ends. Germline V gene lookup returns CDR1 SGHRS and CDR2 YFSETQ. The CDR3 has 15 amino acids. CDR3 nucleotides: TGCGCCAGCAGCTCCATCGCGTCTGGGGCCAACGTCCTGACTTTC. Protein: CASSSIASGANVLTF. The whole variable domain, filled in from reference TRBV5-1 and TRBJ2-6, reads KAGVTQTPRYLIKTRGQQVTLSCSPISGHRSVSWYQQTPGQGLQFLFEYFSETQRNKGNFPGRFSGRQFSNSRSEMNVSTLELGDSALYLCASSSIASGANVLTFGAGSRLTVL.

V usage is TRBV5-6 and J usage is TRBJ1-2; the D gene is possibly TRBD1 (5 bases). Trimming took off 3 bases at V and 12 bases at J, with 18 bases between the two ends. The CDR3 covers 13 residues. The germline V gene has CDR1 SGHDT and CDR2 YYEEEE. CDR3 in DNA: TGTGCCAGCAGCTCGGGGCAGACTTACGTGGACACCTTC. Translating it yields CASSSGQTYVDTF.

In its sample, this clonotype was seen many times. This chain uses TRBV28 with TRBJ1-2; 12 nucleotides agree with TRBD1. The CDR3 is made up of 15 amino acids. The J segment lost 8 bases and the V segment lost 5 bases, leaving 9 bases of the junction unmatched. The germline gives CDR1 MDHEN, CDR2 SYDVKM. Here the CDR3 DNA reads TGTGCCAGCAGTACCTCCGGGACAGGGGGCCGGGGCTACACCTTC. Protein sequence: CASSTSGTGGRGYTF.